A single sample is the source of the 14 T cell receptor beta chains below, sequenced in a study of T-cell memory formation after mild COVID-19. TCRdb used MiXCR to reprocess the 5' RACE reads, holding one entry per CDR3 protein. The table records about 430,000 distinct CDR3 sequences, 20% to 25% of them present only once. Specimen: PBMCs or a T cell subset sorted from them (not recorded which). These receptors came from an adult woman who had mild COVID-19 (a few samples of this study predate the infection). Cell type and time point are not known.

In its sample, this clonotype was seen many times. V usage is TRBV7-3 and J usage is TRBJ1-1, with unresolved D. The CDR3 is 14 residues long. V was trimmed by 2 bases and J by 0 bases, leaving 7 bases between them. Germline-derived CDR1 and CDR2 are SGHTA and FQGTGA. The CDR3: CASSLLGMNTEAFF. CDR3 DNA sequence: TGTGCCAGCAGCTTACTTGGCATGAACACTGAAGCTTTCTTT.

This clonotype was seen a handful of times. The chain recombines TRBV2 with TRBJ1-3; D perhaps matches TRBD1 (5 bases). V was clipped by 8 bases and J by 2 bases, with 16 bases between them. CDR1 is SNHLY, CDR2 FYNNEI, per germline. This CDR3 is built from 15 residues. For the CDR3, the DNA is TGTGCCAGCTCTGAAGGGGCCCGGGCTGGAAACACCATATATTTT. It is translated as CASSEGARAGNTIYF.

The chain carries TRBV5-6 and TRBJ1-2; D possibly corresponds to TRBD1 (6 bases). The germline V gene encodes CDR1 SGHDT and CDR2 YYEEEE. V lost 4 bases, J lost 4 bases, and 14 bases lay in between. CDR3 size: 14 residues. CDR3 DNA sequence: TGTGCCAGCAGCGACACAGGGTTCGGCTATGGCTACACCTTC. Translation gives CASSDTGFGYGYTF.

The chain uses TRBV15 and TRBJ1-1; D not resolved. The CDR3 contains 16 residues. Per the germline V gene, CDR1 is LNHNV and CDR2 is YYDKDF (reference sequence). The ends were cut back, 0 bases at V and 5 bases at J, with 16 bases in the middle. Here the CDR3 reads CATSRDFAPSRTEAFF. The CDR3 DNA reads TGTGCCACCAGCAGAGACTTCGCGCCATCGCGGACTGAAGCTTTCTTT.

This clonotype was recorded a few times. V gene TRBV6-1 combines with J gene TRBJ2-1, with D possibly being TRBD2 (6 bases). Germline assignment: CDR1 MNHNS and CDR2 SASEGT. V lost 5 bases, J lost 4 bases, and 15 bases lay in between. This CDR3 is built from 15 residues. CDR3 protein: CASSQVAGLYNEQFF. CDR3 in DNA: TGTGCCAGCAGTCAGGTGGCGGGGTTGTACAATGAGCAGTTCTTC.

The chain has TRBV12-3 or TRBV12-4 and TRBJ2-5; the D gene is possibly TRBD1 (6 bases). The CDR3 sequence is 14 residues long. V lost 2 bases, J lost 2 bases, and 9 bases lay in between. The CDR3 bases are TGTGCCAGCAGTTTATCCACAGGGCAAGAGACCCAGTACTTC. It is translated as CASSLSTGQETQYF.

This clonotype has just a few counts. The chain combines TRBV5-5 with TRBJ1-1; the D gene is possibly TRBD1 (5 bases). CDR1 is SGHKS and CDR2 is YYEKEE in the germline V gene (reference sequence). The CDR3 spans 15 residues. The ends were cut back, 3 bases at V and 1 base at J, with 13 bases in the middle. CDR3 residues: CASSYSSGTNTEAFF. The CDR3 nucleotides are TGTGCCAGCAGCTATTCCTCCGGGACGAACACTGAAGCTTTCTTT.

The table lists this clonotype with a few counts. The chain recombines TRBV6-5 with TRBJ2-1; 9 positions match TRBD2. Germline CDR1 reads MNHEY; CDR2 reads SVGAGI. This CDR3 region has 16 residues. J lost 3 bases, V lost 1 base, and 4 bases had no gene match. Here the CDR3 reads CASSYWGGGVYNEQFF. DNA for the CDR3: TGTGCCAGCAGTTACTGGGGCGGGGGGGTCTACAATGAGCAGTTCTTC.

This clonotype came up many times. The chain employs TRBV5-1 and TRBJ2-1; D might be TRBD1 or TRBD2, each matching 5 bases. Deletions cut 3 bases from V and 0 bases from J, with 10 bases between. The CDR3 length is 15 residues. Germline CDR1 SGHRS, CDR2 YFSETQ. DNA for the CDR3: TGCGCCAGCAGCTCGGGACCCAGCTCCTACAATGAGCAGTTCTTC. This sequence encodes CASSSGPSSYNEQFF.

The CDR3 region has the DNA TGTGCCAGCAGCCAAGATACGGGGGTGGGAACTGAAGCTTTCTTT. This translates into CASSQDTGVGTEAFF. The genes are TRBV3-1 and TRBJ1-1, with a possible D match to TRBD1 (5 bases). This CDR3 has 15 residues. Germline loops: CDR1 LGHDT, CDR2 YNNKEL (reference sequence). The V and J ends lost 0 bases and 5 bases respectively, with 13 bases between them.

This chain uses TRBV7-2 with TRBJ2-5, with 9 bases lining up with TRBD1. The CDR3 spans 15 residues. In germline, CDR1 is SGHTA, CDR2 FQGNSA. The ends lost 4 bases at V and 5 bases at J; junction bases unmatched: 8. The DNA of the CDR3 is TGTGCCAGCAGCTACACAGGGGGCACGGGGGAGACCCAGTACTTC. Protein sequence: CASSYTGGTGETQYF.

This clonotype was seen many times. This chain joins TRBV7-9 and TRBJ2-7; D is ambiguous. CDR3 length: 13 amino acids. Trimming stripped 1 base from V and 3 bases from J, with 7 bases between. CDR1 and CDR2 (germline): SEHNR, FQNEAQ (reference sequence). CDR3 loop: CASSLGPLYEQYF. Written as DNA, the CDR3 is TGTGCCAGCAGCTTAGGACCGCTCTACGAGCAGTACTTC.

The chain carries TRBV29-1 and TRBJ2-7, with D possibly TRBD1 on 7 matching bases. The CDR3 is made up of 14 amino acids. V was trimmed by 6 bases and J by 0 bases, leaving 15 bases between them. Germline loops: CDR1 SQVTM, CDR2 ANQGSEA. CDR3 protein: CSVRTGLNSYEQYF. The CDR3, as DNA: TGCAGCGTCCGGACAGGACTAAACTCCTACGAGCAGTACTTC.

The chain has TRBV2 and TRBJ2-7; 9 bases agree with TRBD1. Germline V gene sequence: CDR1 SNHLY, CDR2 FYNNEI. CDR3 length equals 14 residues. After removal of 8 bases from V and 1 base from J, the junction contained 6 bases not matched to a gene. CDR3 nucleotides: TGTGCCAGCCGGGGGACAGGGTGGTCCTACGAGCAGTACTTC. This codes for CASRGTGWSYEQYF.